The 21 T cell receptor beta chains given below trace back to one sample, sequenced in a study of prognosis after radiotherapy for stage I lung cancer (dated by TCRdb to about 2021). The sample was run on an Illumina HiSeq 3000. Two rounds of multiplex PCR on genomic DNA were used to amplify the TCR beta CDR3 region. The first PCR round used primers specific to each TRBV and TRBJ gene, with sequences filed in Chinese patent CN105087789A. TCRdb reran the public reads through fastp at Q25 and MiXCR, keeping productive beta chains. Identical CDR3 proteins give one entry, which carries the most common genes and DNA. Recorded for this sample are about 36,000 distinct CDR3 sequences; about 32% of them occurred a single time. 25% to 30% of the sample is in the top ten clones. The material was PBMCs, obtained before or after stereotactic body radiation therapy (not recorded which). Receptors were obtained from a donor over 45 with non-small cell lung cancer.

In this sample, this clonotype turned up many times. The rearrangement uses TRBV27 and TRBJ1-3; possible D gene TRBD1, 5 bases. CDR1 MNHEY and CDR2 SMNVEV come from the germline V gene (reference sequence). Trimming shortened V by 4 bases and J by 4 bases, and 17 bases separated the two germline ends. The CDR3 runs to 16 residues. Here the CDR3 reads CASSWGVPRLGNTIYF. Here the CDR3 DNA reads TGTGCCAGCAGTTGGGGGGTCCCCAGGCTCGGAAACACCATATATTTT.

This clonotype was counted only a few times. The chain recombines TRBV20-1 with TRBJ2-5; 7 positions agree with TRBD1. Trimming removed 7 bases from V and 6 bases from J; junction bases left unmatched: 8. Germline CDR1 reads DFQATT; CDR2 reads SNEGSKA (reference sequence). This CDR3 is 12 amino acids long. The CDR3 nucleotides are TGCAGTGTTGGACAGGACATGAAGACCCAGTACTTC. Protein sequence: CSVGQDMKTQYF.

This clonotype was seen repeatedly, ten times or more. In DNA form, the CDR3 reads TGTGCCACCTTGGACAGGGCCCGGGGCACAGATACGCAGTATTTT. This sequence encodes CATLDRARGTDTQYF. This sequence joins TRBV7-2 and TRBJ2-3; 8 nucleotides match TRBD1. CDR1 is SGHTA and CDR2 is FQGNSA in the germline V gene. The V gene end was trimmed by 10 bases and the J gene end by 1 base; junction bases not matched to a gene: 10. CDR3 size: 15 residues.

Only a few counts were recorded for this clonotype. With a far larger clone one base away, a read error is the likely cause. This chain joins TRBV6-1 and TRBJ1-6; TRBD1 agrees at 7 bases. Gene TRBJ1-1 matches the end of the DNA better, so the J call may be wrong. CDR3 length equals 13 residues. Germline CDR1 reads MNHNS; CDR2 reads SASEGT. CDR3 coding DNA: TGTGCCATCGTAAGAGGGGACAGCCTGAACGCTTTCTTT. As protein: CAIVRGDSLNAFF.

Ten or more counts support this clonotype. The chain employs TRBV5-6 and TRBJ2-1; 9 bases align to TRBD2. In germline, CDR1 is SGHDT, CDR2 YYEEEE. The CDR3 is made up of 15 amino acids. V lost 1 base to trimming and J lost 4 bases; unmatched junction nucleotides: 3. The CDR3 sequence is CASSLSGGYYNEQFF. CDR3 DNA: TGTGCCAGCAGCTTGAGCGGGGGGTATTACAATGAGCAGTTCTTC.

This clonotype came up many times. The chain carries TRBV27 and TRBJ2-7; TRBD2 is a possible D gene (6 bases). Per germline, CDR1 MNHEY and CDR2 SMNVEV (reference sequence). Between the trimmed V and J ends, which lost 6 bases and 1 base, there was a span of 13 bases. This CDR3 is 14 amino acids long. CDR3 residues: CASRGTGLSYEQYF. The CDR3 DNA is TGTGCCAGCAGGGGTACGGGACTTTCCTACGAGCAGTACTTC.

This clonotype is deemed medium-sized. The CDR3 loop reads CASKKTGEDEAFF. CDR3 in DNA: TGTGCCAGCAAAAAAACAGGGGAGGATGAAGCTTTCTTT. The chain couples TRBV6-1 to TRBJ1-1, with 7 bases lining up with TRBD1. Germline trimming cut 7 bases from V and 7 bases from J; bases unmatched to any gene: 9. This CDR3 spans 13 amino acids. Germline assignment: CDR1 MNHNS and CDR2 SASEGT.

This clonotype came up many times. The chain links TRBV25-1 to TRBJ1-2, with 10 bases matching TRBD1. Germline V gene lookup returns CDR1 MGHDK and CDR2 SYGVNS. There are 13 residues in the CDR3. Trimming removed 5 bases from V and 9 bases from J; junction bases left unmatched: 6. The chain's CDR3 is CASSYTGQGSYTF. The CDR3 DNA reads TGTGCCAGCAGTTATACGGGACAGGGGAGCTACACCTTC.

This clonotype was observed at least ten times. Being one base from a much bigger clone, this may be a read error. This chain connects TRBV5-1 to TRBJ2-7, with 7 bases fitting TRBD1. The CDR3 sequence is 13 residues long. The germline CDR1 and CDR2 sequences are SGHRS and YFSETQ. The CDR3 loop is CVSSLQGNHEQYF. The DNA for the CDR3 is TGCGTCAGCAGCTTACAGGGGAACCACGAGCAGTACTTC.

The chain uses TRBV15 and TRBJ1-2; 7 nucleotides line up with TRBD1. The length of the CDR3 is 17 residues. Germline V gene data show CDR1 as LNHNV and CDR2 as YYDKDF (reference sequence). V lost 2 bases, J lost 7 bases, and 16 bases stayed unmatched. CDR3 loop: CATSRNYRGRVGTGYTF. For the CDR3, the DNA is TGTGCCACCAGCAGAAATTACAGGGGTCGCGTAGGAACTGGCTACACCTTC.

In its sample, this clonotype is medium-sized. The chain links TRBV27 to TRBJ2-7; possibly TRBD1 for D (5 bases). Per the germline V gene, CDR1 is MNHEY and CDR2 is SMNVEV (reference sequence). The CDR3 sequence is 15 residues long. Trimming stripped 6 bases from V and 3 bases from J, with 18 bases between. The CDR3 DNA follows: TGTGCCAGCAGCGGTTTTGGGGCAGGGAACTACGAGCAGTACTTC. Protein: CASSGFGAGNYEQYF.

For this clonotype: A far larger clone is a single base away, which makes a read error likely. The rearrangement links TRBV6-4 to TRBJ2-1, with a tentative D call TRBD2 (5 bases). V was cut by 7 bases and J by 3 bases, with 10 bases left in between. The germline gives CDR1 MRHNA, CDR2 SNTAGT. The CDR3 runs 13 residues. CDR3 bases: TGTGCCAGCATCACGGGGTTCTACAATGAGCAGTTCTTC. Translated: CASITGFYNEQFF.

This clonotype showed up just once. The genes are TRBV2 and TRBJ1-2; the D is unclear. This CDR3 region has 14 residues. Germline CDR1 and CDR2: SNHLY and FYNNEI. Between the trimmed V and J ends, which lost 10 bases and 0 bases, there was a span of 15 bases. CDR3: CAIWGVLANYGYTF. DNA for the CDR3: TGTGCCATCTGGGGAGTCTTGGCTAACTATGGCTACACCTTC.

The V call is TRBV20-1, the J call TRBJ1-2; D call uncertain. The V end was cut by 7 bases, the J end by 9 bases, with 12 bases between. Germline-derived CDR1 and CDR2 are DFQATT and SNEGSKA (reference sequence). The CDR3 extends over 10 amino acids. The CDR3 coding sequence is TGCAGTGGCAAAGTGGGCTGCTACACCTTC. Its translation: CSGKVGCYTF.

This clonotype was observed many times. The genes are TRBV3-1 and TRBJ1-2; D remains ambiguous. The CDR3 has 14 residues. Germline values: CDR1 LGHDT, CDR2 YNNKEL (reference sequence). V shed 0 bases and J shed 8 bases, with 13 bases lying between them. This CDR3 reads CASSQDVSLGGYTF. The CDR3 DNA sequence: TGTGCCAGCAGCCAAGATGTCAGTCTCGGAGGCTACACCTTC.

This clonotype was picked up many times. This rearrangement joins TRBV2 to TRBJ2-2; D not resolved. V gave up 4 bases and J gave up 2 bases, with 11 bases separating them. Germline V gives CDR1 SNHLY, CDR2 FYNNEI. CDR3 length: 15 amino acids. The CDR3 bases are TGTGCCAGCAGTGGTGGCCGACGTAACACCGGGGAGCTGTTTTTT. Protein product: CASSGGRRNTGELFF.

At least ten counts were recorded for this clonotype. The chain joins TRBV7-2 to TRBJ2-1; 8 nucleotides agree with TRBD1. V was pared by 5 bases and J by 10 bases, with 7 bases of the junction left unmatched. Germline V gene lookup returns CDR1 SGHTA and CDR2 FQGNSA. The CDR3 is made up of 13 amino acids. The CDR3 protein is CASSPDRGREQFF. In nucleotides, the CDR3 is TGTGCCAGCAGCCCTGACAGGGGTAGGGAGCAGTTCTTC.

This clonotype was recorded at least ten times. The genes are TRBV4-3 and TRBJ2-7; weak D call: TRBD1 (7 bases). V was trimmed by 1 base and J by 1 base, leaving 11 bases between them. The CDR3 is 15 amino acids. The germline V gene encodes CDR1 LGHNA and CDR2 YSLEER. CDR3 loop: CASSQVAGGSYEQYF. In DNA, the CDR3 is TGCGCCAGCAGCCAAGTGGCAGGGGGGTCCTACGAGCAGTACTTC.

This clonotype was recorded many times. The rearrangement joins TRBV27 to TRBJ2-1; tentatively, D is TRBD2 (5 bases). The V end lost 3 bases, the J end lost 8 bases, and 20 bases lay between the germline ends. The CDR3 consists of 16 residues. The germline V gene has CDR1 MNHEY and CDR2 SMNVEV (reference sequence). The CDR3 spells CASSFTSGELNDEQFF. The CDR3 bases are TGTGCCAGCAGTTTCACTAGTGGGGAGCTAAACGATGAGCAGTTCTTC.

This clonotype was counted ten times or more. The V gene is TRBV5-5, the J gene TRBJ1-6; D gene ambiguous. The germline V and J ends were trimmed by 1 base and 8 bases, with 13 bases remaining between them. Germline V gene sequence: CDR1 SGHKS, CDR2 YYEKEE (reference sequence). There are 15 residues in the CDR3. The CDR3, as DNA: TGTGCCAGCAGCTTGACGGGAGGGAGGGATTCACCCCTCCACTTT. Its translation is CASSLTGGRDSPLHF.

This clonotype was counted ten times or more. The chain links TRBV20-1 to TRBJ1-4; no clear D gene. Germline CDR1 reads DFQATT; CDR2 reads SNEGSKA (reference sequence). CDR3 length: 11 amino acids. Trimming removed 0 bases from V and 7 bases from J, with 3 bases in between. The CDR3 reads CSARDPEKLFF. The DNA of the CDR3 is TGCAGTGCTAGAGACCCTGAAAAACTGTTTTTT.